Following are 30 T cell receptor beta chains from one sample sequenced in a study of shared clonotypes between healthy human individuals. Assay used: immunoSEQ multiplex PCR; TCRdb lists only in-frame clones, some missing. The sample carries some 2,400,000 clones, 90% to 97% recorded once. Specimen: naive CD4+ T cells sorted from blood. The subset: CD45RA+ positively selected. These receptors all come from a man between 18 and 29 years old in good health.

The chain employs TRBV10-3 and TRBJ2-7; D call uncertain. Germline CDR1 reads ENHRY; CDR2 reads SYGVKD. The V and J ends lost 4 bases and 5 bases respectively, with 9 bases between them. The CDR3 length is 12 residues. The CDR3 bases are TGTGCCATCAGTGGCACCAGTGACGAGCAGTACTTC. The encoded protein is CAISGTSDEQYF.

This CDR3 reads CASSEGQGLVETQYF. CDR3 nucleotides: TGCGCCAGCAGCGAGGGACAGGGGCTGGTGGAGACCCAGTACTTC. The J gene is TRBJ2-5, the V gene TRBV5-1, with 10 nucleotides matching TRBD1. The CDR3 loop spans 15 amino acids. Per the germline V gene, CDR1 is SGHRS and CDR2 is YFSETQ. The V and J ends lost 4 bases and 5 bases, in that order; junction bases with no gene match: 8.

The CDR3 DNA reads as TGTGCCAGCAGCGCCACAGGGGGCGGAGAGACCCAGTACTTC. Its protein product is CASSATGGGETQYF. V is TRBV7-9 and J is TRBJ2-5; 9 bases are a match to TRBD1. The germline gives CDR1 SEHNR, CDR2 FQNEAQ (reference sequence). V was pared by 5 bases and J by 4 bases, with 5 bases of the junction left unmatched. The CDR3 runs to 14 residues.

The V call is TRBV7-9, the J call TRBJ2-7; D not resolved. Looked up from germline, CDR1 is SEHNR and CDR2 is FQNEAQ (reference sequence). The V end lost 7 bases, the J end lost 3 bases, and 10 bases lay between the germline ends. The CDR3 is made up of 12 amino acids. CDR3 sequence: CASTRLVYEQYF. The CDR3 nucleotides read TGTGCCAGCACCCGTTTGGTCTACGAGCAGTACTTC.

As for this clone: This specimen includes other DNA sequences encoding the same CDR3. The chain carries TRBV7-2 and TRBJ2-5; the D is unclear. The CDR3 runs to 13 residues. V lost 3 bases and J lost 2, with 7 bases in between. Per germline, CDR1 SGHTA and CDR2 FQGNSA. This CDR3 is CASSLGSQETQYF. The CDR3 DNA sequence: TGTGCCAGCAGCTTGGGCTCTCAAGAGACCCAGTACTTC. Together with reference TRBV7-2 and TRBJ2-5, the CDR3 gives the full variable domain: GAGVSQSPSNKVTEKGKDVELRCDPISGHTALYWYRQSLGQGLEFLIYFQGNSAPDKSGLPSDRFSAERTGGSVSTLTIQRTQQEDSAVYLCASSLGSQETQYFGPGTRLLVL.

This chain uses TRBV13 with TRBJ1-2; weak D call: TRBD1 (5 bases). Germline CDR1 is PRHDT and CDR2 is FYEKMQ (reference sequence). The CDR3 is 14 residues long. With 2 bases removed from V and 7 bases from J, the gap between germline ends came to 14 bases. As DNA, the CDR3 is TGTGCCAGCAGCTTACAGGGATTAGTCGGTGGCTACACCTTC. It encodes CASSLQGLVGGYTF.

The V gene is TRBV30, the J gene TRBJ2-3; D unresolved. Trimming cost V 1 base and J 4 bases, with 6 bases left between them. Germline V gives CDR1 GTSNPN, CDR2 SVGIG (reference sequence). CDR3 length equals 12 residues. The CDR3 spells CAWSGAADTQYF. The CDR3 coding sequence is TGTGCCTGGAGTGGGGCGGCAGATACGCAGTATTTT.

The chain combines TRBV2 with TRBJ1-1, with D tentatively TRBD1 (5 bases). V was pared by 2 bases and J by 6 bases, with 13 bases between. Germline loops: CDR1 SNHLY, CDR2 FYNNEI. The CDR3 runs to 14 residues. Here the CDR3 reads CASSELLGGAEAFF. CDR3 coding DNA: TGTGCCAGCAGTGAATTGTTAGGAGGGGCTGAAGCTTTCTTT.

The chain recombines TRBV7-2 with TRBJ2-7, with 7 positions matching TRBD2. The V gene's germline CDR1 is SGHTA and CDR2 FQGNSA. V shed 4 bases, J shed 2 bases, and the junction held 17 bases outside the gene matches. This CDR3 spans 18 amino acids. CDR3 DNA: TGTGCCAGCAGCTCCCAGGGACTATCCAAAGAGTCGACCTACGAGCAGTACTTC. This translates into CASSSQGLSKESTYEQYF.

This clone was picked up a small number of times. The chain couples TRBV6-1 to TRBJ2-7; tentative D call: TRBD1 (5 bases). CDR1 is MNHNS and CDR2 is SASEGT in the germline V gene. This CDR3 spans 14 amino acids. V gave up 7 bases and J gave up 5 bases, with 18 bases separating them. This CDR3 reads CASNPTRVPNEQYF. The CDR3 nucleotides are TGTGCCAGCAACCCTACCAGGGTTCCCAACGAGCAGTACTTC.

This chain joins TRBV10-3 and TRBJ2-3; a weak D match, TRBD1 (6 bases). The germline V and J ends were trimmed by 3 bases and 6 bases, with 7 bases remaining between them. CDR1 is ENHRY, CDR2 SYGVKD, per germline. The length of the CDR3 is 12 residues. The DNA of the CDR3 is TGTGCCATCAGTGAACAGGGTGATACGCAGTATTTT. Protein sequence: CAISEQGDTQYF.

As DNA, the CDR3 is TGTGCCAGCAGCCTCGGACACTTAAACACCGGGGAGCTGTTTTTT. Translated, it gives CASSLGHLNTGELFF. This rearrangement joins TRBV9 to TRBJ2-2; maybe TRBD1 (5 bases). The germline gives CDR1 SGDLS, CDR2 YYNGEE. The CDR3 is 15 residues long. The ends were cut back, 4 bases at V and 2 bases at J, with 12 bases in the middle. The whole variable domain, remainder taken from reference TRBV9 and TRBJ2-2, is DSGVTQTPKHLITATGQRVTLRCSPRSGDLSVYWYQQSLDQGLQFLIQYYNGEERAKGNILERFSAQQFPDLHSELNLSSLELGDSALYFCASSLGHLNTGELFFGEGSRLTVL.

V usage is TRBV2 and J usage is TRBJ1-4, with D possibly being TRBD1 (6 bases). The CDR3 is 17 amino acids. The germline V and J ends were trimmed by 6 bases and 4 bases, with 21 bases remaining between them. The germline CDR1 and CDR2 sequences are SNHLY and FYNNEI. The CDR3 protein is CASRPRGGSLVNEKLFF. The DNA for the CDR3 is TGTGCCAGCAGACCAAGGGGGGGATCTCTAGTTAATGAAAAACTGTTTTTT.

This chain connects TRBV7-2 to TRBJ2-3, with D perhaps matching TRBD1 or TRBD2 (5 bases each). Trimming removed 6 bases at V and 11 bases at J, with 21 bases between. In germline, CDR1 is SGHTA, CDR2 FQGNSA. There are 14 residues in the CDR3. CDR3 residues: CASRGDSRGVGQYF. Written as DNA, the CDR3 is TGTGCCAGCAGAGGAGACAGCCGGGGAGTAGGGCAGTATTTT.

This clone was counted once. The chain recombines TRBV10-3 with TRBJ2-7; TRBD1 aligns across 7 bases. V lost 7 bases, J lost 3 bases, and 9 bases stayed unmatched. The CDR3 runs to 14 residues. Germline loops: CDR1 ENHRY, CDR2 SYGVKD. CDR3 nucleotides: TGTGCCATCACCCCGGACAGGAGTAGCTACGAGCAGTACTTC. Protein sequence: CAITPDRSSYEQYF.

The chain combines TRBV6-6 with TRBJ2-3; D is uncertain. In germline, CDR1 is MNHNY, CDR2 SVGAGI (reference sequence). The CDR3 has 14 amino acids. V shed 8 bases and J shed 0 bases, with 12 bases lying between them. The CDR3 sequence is CASSPQSSTDTQYF. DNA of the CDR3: TGTGCCAGCTCCCCACAAAGTAGCACAGATACGCAGTATTTT.

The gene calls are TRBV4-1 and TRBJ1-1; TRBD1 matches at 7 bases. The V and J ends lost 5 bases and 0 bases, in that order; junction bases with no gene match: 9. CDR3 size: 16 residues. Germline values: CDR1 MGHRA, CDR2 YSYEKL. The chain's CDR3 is CASSVPTGKLNTEAFF. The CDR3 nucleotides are TGCGCCAGCAGCGTACCGACAGGGAAACTGAACACTGAAGCTTTCTTT.

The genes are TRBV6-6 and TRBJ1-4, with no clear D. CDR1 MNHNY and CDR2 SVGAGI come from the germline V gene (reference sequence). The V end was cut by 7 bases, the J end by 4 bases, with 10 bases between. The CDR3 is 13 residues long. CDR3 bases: TGTGCCAGCACTAGACGGGATAATGAAAAACTGTTTTTT. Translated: CASTRRDNEKLFF.

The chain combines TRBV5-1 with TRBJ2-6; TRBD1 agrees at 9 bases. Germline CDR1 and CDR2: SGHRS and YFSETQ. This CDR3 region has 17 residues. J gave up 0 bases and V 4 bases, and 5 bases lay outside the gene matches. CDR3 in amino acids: CASSGGTGYSGANVLTF. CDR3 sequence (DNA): TGCGCCAGCAGCGGCGGGACAGGGTACTCTGGGGCCAACGTCCTGACTTTC. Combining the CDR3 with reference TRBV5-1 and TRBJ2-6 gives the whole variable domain KAGVTQTPRYLIKTRGQQVTLSCSPISGHRSVSWYQQTPGQGLQFLFEYFSETQRNKGNFPGRFSGRQFSNSRSEMNVSTLELGDSALYLCASSGGTGYSGANVLTFGAGSRLTVL.

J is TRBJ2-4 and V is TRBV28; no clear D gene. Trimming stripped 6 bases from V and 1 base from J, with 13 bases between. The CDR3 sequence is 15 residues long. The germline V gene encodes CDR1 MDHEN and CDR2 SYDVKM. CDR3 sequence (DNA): TGTGCCAGCAGCCTAACCCGGCCCGCCAAAAACATTCAGTACTTC. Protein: CASSLTRPAKNIQYF.

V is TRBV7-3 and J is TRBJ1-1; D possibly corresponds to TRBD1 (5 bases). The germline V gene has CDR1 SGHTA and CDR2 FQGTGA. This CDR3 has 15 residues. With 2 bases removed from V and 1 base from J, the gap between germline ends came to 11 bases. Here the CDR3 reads CASSLGGIGNTEAFF. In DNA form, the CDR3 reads TGTGCCAGCAGCTTAGGGGGTATTGGGAACACTGAAGCTTTCTTT.

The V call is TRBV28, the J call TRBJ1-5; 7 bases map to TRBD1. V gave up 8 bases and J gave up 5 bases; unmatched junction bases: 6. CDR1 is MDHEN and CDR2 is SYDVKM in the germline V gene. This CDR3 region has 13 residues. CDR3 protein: CASEGDSYQPQHF. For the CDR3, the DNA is TGTGCCAGCGAAGGGGACAGTTATCAGCCCCAGCATTTT.

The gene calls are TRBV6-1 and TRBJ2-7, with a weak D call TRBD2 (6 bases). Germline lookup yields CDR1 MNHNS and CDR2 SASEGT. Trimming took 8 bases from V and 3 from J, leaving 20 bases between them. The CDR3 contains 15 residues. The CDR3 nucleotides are TGTGCCAGCGCCCCCGGGGGAGAGACTTACTACGAGCAGTACTTC. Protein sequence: CASAPGGETYYEQYF.

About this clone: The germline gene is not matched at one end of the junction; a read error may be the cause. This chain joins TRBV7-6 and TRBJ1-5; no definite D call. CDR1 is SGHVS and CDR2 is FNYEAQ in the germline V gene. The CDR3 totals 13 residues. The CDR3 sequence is CASSLQPNQPRHF. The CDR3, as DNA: TGTGCCAGCAGCCTGCAGCCCAATCAGCCCCGGCATTTT.

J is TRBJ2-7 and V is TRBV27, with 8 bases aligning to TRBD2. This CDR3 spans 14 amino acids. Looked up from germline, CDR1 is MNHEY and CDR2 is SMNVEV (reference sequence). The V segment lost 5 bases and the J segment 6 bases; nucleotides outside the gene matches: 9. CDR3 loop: CASSPAGGGGEQYF. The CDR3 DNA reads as TGTGCCAGCAGTCCCGCCGGGGGGGGCGGCGAGCAGTACTTC.

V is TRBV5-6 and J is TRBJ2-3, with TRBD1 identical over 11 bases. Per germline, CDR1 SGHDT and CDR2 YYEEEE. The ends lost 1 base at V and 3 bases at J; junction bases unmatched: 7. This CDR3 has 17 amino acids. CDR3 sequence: CASSLFPGQGETDTQYF. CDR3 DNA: TGTGCCAGCAGCTTGTTCCCGGGACAGGGGGAGACAGATACGCAGTATTTT. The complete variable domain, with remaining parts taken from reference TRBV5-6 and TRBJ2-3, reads DAGVTQSPTHLIKTRGQQVTLRCSPKSGHDTVSWYQQALGQGPQFIFQYYEEEERQRGNFPDRFSGHQFPNYSSELNVNALLLGDSALYLCASSLFPGQGETDTQYFGPGTRLTVL.

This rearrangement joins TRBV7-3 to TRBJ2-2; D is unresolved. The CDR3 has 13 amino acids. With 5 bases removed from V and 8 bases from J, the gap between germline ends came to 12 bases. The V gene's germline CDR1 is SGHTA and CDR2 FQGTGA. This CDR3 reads CASSQTQGGELFF. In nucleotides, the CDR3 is TGTGCCAGCAGCCAAACTCAAGGAGGGGAGCTGTTTTTT.

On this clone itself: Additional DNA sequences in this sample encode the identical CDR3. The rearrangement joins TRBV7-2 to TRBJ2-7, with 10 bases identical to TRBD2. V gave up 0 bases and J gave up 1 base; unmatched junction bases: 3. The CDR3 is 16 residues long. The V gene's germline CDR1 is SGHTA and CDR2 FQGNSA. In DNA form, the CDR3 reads TGTGCCAGCAGCTTAGCACCTAGCGGGAGTTCCTACGAGCAGTACTTC. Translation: CASSLAPSGSSYEQYF.

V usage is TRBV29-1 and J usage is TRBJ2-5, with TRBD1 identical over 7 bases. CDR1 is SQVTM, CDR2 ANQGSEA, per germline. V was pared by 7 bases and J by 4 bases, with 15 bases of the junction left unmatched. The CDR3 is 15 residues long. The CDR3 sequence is CSETGTAGGLETQYF. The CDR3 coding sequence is TGCAGCGAAACCGGGACAGCCGGAGGATTAGAGACCCAGTACTTC.

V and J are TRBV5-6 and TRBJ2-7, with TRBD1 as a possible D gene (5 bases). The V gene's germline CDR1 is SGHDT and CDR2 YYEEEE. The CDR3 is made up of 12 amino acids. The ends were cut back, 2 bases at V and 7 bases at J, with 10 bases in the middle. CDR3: CASSLQAAEQYF. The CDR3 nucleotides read TGTGCCAGCAGCTTACAGGCCGCGGAGCAGTACTTC.